The 4 T cell receptor beta chains below all came from one sample that was sequenced in a study of blood T cell repertoires in COVID-19. Profiled with immunoSEQ multiplex PCR; TCRdb holds only in-frame clones, not every one. The sample lists about 43,000 clones; 75% to 90% were seen once. The material sequenced was peripheral blood. These receptors were collected from a woman older than 75 with active COVID-19.

This chain connects TRBV6-1 to TRBJ2-7; 7 nucleotides align to TRBD1. V trimming: 2 bases; J trimming: 2 bases; junction bases outside the gene matches: 6. This CDR3 spans 15 amino acids. CDR1 and CDR2 from the germline V gene are MNHNS and SASEGT. The CDR3 is CASSEPGQMTYEQYF. For the CDR3, the DNA is TGTGCCAGCAGTGAACCGGGACAGATGACCTACGAGCAGTACTTC.

The V gene is TRBV11-2, the J gene TRBJ2-7, with 7 bases aligning to TRBD1. The CDR3 spans 15 residues. The J segment lost 6 bases and the V segment lost 5 bases, leaving 13 bases of the junction unmatched. The germline V gene encodes CDR1 SGHAT and CDR2 FQNNGV. CDR3 loop: CASSHTVVQGTEQYF. DNA of the CDR3: TGTGCCAGCAGCCACACCGTCGTACAGGGGACCGAGCAGTACTTC. The full variable domain, its missing parts supplied by reference TRBV11-2 and TRBJ2-7, is EAGVAQSPRYKIIEKRQSVAFWCNPISGHATLYWYQQILGQGPKLLIQFQNNGVVDDSQLPKDRFSAERLKGVDSTLKIQPAKLEDSAVYLCASSHTVVQGTEQYFGPGTRLTVT.

The chain links TRBV24-1 to TRBJ2-7, with a possible D match to TRBD2 (5 bases). The V gene lost 9 bases and the J gene lost 6 bases, with 17 bases spanning the gap. Germline values: CDR1 KGHDR, CDR2 SFDVKD. This CDR3 is 13 amino acids long. CDR3 sequence (DNA): TGTGCCACCGCCGAGTCGGGGTCTCGCGAGCAGTACTTC. Protein: CATAESGSREQYF.

The gene calls are TRBV28 and TRBJ2-7; 13 nucleotides line up with TRBD2. CDR1 MDHEN and CDR2 SYDVKM come from the germline V gene. There are 16 residues in the CDR3. Germline trimming cut 4 bases from V and 4 bases from J; bases unmatched to any gene: 7. The CDR3 sequence is CASSSPTSGGSYEQYF. CDR3 coding DNA: TGTGCCAGCAGTTCCCCGACTAGCGGGGGGTCTTACGAGCAGTACTTC.